The sample holds one count of the clone carrying this TCR beta chain. The data originate from a study of T cell changes during pregnancy in multiple sclerosis. The length of the CDR3 is 13 residues. V lost 6 bases and J lost 6, with 13 bases in between. CDR1 and CDR2 (germline): SGDLS, YYNGEE. The repertoire was sequenced with immunoSEQ multiplex PCR; TCRdb's copy has only in-frame clones and lacks some. The data contain nearly 110,000 clones, 85% to 95% of them singletons. The sequences come from peripheral blood, collected in the third trimester of pregnancy. The source of this sequence is a female donor in good health, enrolled as a control in a pregnancy study. The V and J genes are TRBV9 and TRBJ2-1; tentatively, D is TRBD1 (6 bases). The CDR3 region has the DNA TGTGCCAGCACCCTCGGGACAAGCAATGAGCAGTTCTTC. As protein: CASTLGTSNEQFF.